The 14 T cell receptor beta chains below all came from one sample that was sequenced in a study of T cell changes during pregnancy in multiple sclerosis. Assay: immunoSEQ multiplex PCR; the TCRdb copy retains only in-frame clones and omits some. This table holds fewer than 45,000 clones, approximately 90% found once. Material: CD4+ T cells from peripheral blood mononuclear cells, obtained after pregnancy. Receptor source: a female donor in good health, enrolled as a control in a pregnancy study.

The chain carries TRBV7-8 and TRBJ1-5, with 12 bases lining up with TRBD1. CDR3 length: 18 amino acids. CDR1 and CDR2 from the germline V gene are SGHVS and FQNEAQ. The J segment lost 7 bases and the V segment lost 1 base, leaving 11 bases of the junction unmatched. The DNA for the CDR3 is TGTGCCAGCAGCTTAGAGGGACAGGGGGCCATCCCCAGGCAGCCCCAGCATTTT. Encoded protein: CASSLEGQGAIPRQPQHF.

The chain joins TRBV10-3 to TRBJ1-1; tentative D call: TRBD1 (5 bases). The CDR3 consists of 15 residues. V gave up 0 bases and J gave up 0 bases, with 8 bases separating them. CDR1 is ENHRY and CDR2 is SYGVKD in the germline V gene. The CDR3 DNA reads as TGTGCCATCAGTGAGTCACCAGGGATGAACACTGAAGCTTTCTTT. It specifies CAISESPGMNTEAFF.

This clone was detected only once. V and J are TRBV5-6 and TRBJ1-6, with D possibly TRBD1 on 5 matching bases. The CDR3 length is 16 residues. Germline-derived CDR1 and CDR2 are SGHDT and YYEEEE. Trimming removed 3 bases at V and 5 bases at J, with 15 bases between. The CDR3, as DNA: TGTGCCAGCAGCTCGACCTCAGGGTGGGATAATTCACCCCTCCACTTT. This gives the protein CASSSTSGWDNSPLHF.

The chain recombines TRBV19 with TRBJ2-1, with 11 bases lining up with TRBD2. From germline, CDR1 is LNHDA and CDR2 SQIVND (reference sequence). Trimming took 4 bases from V and 9 from J; bases not matched to a gene: 8. This CDR3 region has 15 residues. In DNA form, the CDR3 reads TGTGCCAGTAGTACACTAGCGGGAGTGGGTGGTGAGCAGTTCTTC. This sequence encodes CASSTLAGVGGEQFF.

The V call is TRBV10-2, the J call TRBJ1-1, with 8 bases lining up with TRBD1. The CDR3 runs 14 residues. The germline V gene encodes CDR1 WSHSY and CDR2 SAAADI. V lost 9 bases, J lost 4 bases, and 10 bases stayed unmatched. CDR3 in amino acids: CASGTGGGGTEAFF. In DNA, the CDR3 is TGCGCCAGTGGGACAGGAGGGGGGGGCACTGAAGCTTTCTTT.

This chain connects TRBV27 to TRBJ2-7; tentatively, D is TRBD1 (8 bases). The CDR3 totals 14 residues. Germline V gives CDR1 MNHEY, CDR2 SMNVEV (reference sequence). V shed 4 bases and J shed 2 bases, with 12 bases lying between them. The CDR3 is CASSSTGGAYEQYF. For the CDR3, the DNA is TGTGCCAGCAGTTCCACAGGGGGGGCCTACGAGCAGTACTTC.

V gene TRBV11-1 combines with J gene TRBJ1-2; TRBD1 agrees at 8 bases. Germline values: CDR1 SGHAT, CDR2 FQDESV (reference sequence). The trim removed 5 bases at V and 4 bases at J, leaving 9 bases unmatched. CDR3 length equals 15 residues. In DNA form, the CDR3 reads TGTGCCAGCAGCGTCTCGTTACAGGGGGGCTATGGCTACACCTTC. This sequence encodes CASSVSLQGGYGYTF.

The chain employs TRBV11-2 and TRBJ2-2; 9 bases line up with TRBD1. The V gene end was trimmed by 1 base and the J gene end by 4 bases; junction bases not matched to a gene: 7. The CDR3 has 17 amino acids. Per the germline V gene, CDR1 is SGHAT and CDR2 is FQNNGV. CDR3 sequence reads: CASSLVGTGIGTGELFF. CDR3 DNA sequence: TGTGCCAGCAGCTTAGTGGGGACAGGGATAGGCACCGGGGAGCTGTTTTTT.

The chain couples TRBV5-1 to TRBJ2-3; 9 positions agree with TRBD1. Germline values: CDR1 SGHRS, CDR2 YFSETQ. This CDR3 has 14 residues. Losses at the gene ends were 6 bases for V and 2 bases for J; bases not matched to a gene: 4. In DNA form, the CDR3 reads TGCGCCAGCAAGGGACAGGGCCCCACAGATACGCAGTATTTT. As protein: CASKGQGPTDTQYF.

In this sample, this clone turned up once. This rearrangement joins TRBV5-5 to TRBJ2-7, with D unresolved. V gave up 3 bases and J gave up 2 bases, with 15 bases separating them. The germline gives CDR1 SGHKS, CDR2 YYEKEE (reference sequence). The CDR3 consists of 15 residues. The CDR3 DNA reads TGTGCCAGCAGCTCCCTCTCGCCAGATACCTACGAGCAGTACTTC. Its translation is CASSSLSPDTYEQYF.

The V gene is TRBV9, the J gene TRBJ1-6; D remains ambiguous. The CDR3 runs to 12 residues. Deletions cut 0 bases from V and 11 bases from J, with 6 bases between. CDR1 and CDR2 (germline): SGDLS, YYNGEE. CDR3 bases: TGTGCCAGCAGCGTAGAAGCGACACCCCTCCACTTT. It yields the protein CASSVEATPLHF.

The chain links TRBV19 to TRBJ2-7, with 7 bases fitting TRBD1. The V segment lost 3 bases and the J segment 2 bases; nucleotides outside the gene matches: 7. CDR3 length: 15 amino acids. Germline CDR1 is LNHDA and CDR2 is SQIVND (reference sequence). The DNA of the CDR3 is TGTGCCAGTAGTATCAGCTGGGACAGTGCCTACGAGCAGTACTTC. It yields the protein CASSISWDSAYEQYF.

The chain links TRBV25-1 to TRBJ2-7; 11 bases line up with TRBD1. V dropped 6 bases and J dropped 2; count of bases not matched to a gene: 6. This CDR3 has 15 amino acids. Germline lookup yields CDR1 MGHDK and CDR2 SYGVNS. CDR3 sequence reads: CASRPRGQGAYEQYF. CDR3 DNA sequence: TGTGCCAGCAGACCGCGGGGACAGGGGGCCTACGAGCAGTACTTC.

The CDR3 region is CASSQLGGGGRGTDTQYF. Here the CDR3 DNA reads TGCGCCAGCAGCCAATTGGGCGGGGGCGGGAGAGGGACAGATACGCAGTATTTT. The gene calls are TRBV4-1 and TRBJ2-3; D is perhaps TRBD2 (7 bases). Germline CDR1 and CDR2: MGHRA and YSYEKL. Trimming cost V 2 bases and J 3 bases, with 21 bases left between them. The CDR3 extends over 18 amino acids.